This T cell receptor (beta chain) was identified during a study of PD-L1 blockade in urothelial cancer. In the study overall: Blood was evaluated 3 weeks (second dose) and 6 weeks after therapy began.

The CDR3 spans 12 residues. The V and J ends lost 7 bases and 5 bases respectively, with 15 bases between them. Germline values: CDR1 SQVTM, CDR2 ANQGSEA. Time point noted: peripheral blood 6 weeks after treatment start. Here immunoSEQ multiplex PCR was the method, and the copy in TCRdb shows in-frame clones only, minus some. This table has 48,000 or so clones, 70% to 90% appearing once. The chain joins TRBV29-1 to TRBJ2-7; possibly TRBD2 for D (6 bases). This sequence was found in a man aged 65 to 79 with urothelial cancer. The sample here was PBMCs, taken around atezolizumab (anti-PD-L1) treatment. As DNA, the CDR3 is TGCAGCGCAAGATACGGAGGGCACGAGCAGTACTTC. This gives the protein CSARYGGHEQYF.